One and the same sample provided the 18 T cell receptor beta chains below, sequenced in a study of shared clonotypes between healthy human individuals. Using immunoSEQ multiplex PCR, the repertoire was profiled, and TCRdb retains in-frame clones only, with some absent. This table holds about 500,000 clones, roughly 80% found once. What was sequenced was PBMCs. These receptor sequences come from a woman aged 40 to 50 in good health. Some clones in this sample may be carry-over from other donors' samples.

To note about this clone: Possible read error: a much larger clone is one base away. Other DNA sequences in the same sample also yield this CDR3. The V gene is TRBV20-1, the J gene TRBJ1-1; D is ambiguous. Looked up from germline, CDR1 is DFQATT and CDR2 is SNEGSKA (reference sequence). This CDR3 spans 11 amino acids. The ends were cut back, 1 base at V and 3 bases at J, with 3 bases in the middle. CDR3 loop: CSARGDTEAFF. As DNA, the CDR3 is TGCAGTGCTAGAGGGGACACTGAAGCTTTCTTT.

The chain is built from TRBV28 and TRBJ2-5; no clear D gene. Trimming pared 10 bases from V and 4 bases from J, leaving 16 bases between. CDR1 and CDR2 (germline): MDHEN, SYDVKM. This CDR3 has 13 residues. The CDR3 DNA sequence: TGTGCCATCGAAGTTAGAAAGGGAGAGACCCAGTACTTC. It translates to CAIEVRKGETQYF.

The chain joins TRBV11-3 to TRBJ2-7; 9 bases match TRBD1. J gave up 6 bases and V 5 bases, and 11 bases lay outside the gene matches. The germline V gene encodes CDR1 SGHNT and CDR2 YENEEA. The length of the CDR3 is 15 residues. The CDR3 DNA is TGTGCCAGCAGCCCCCTCCGGGGACAGGGCGGCGAGCAGTACTTC. Its translation is CASSPLRGQGGEQYF. The complete variable domain, with remaining parts taken from reference TRBV11-3 and TRBJ2-7, reads EAGVVQSPRYKIIEKKQPVAFWCNPISGHNTLYWYLQNLGQGPELLIRYENEEAVDDSQLPKDRFSAERLKGVDSTLKIQPAELGDSAVYLCASSPLRGQGGEQYFGPGTRLTVT.

The V call is TRBV27, the J call TRBJ2-5; 8 nucleotides line up with TRBD2. Germline V gene sequence: CDR1 MNHEY, CDR2 SMNVEV (reference sequence). V trimming: 4 bases; J trimming: 4 bases; junction bases outside the gene matches: 11. CDR3 size: 16 residues. CDR3 nucleotide sequence: TGTGCCAGCAGTTGTGCTAGCGGGTTTGGGTCAGAGACCCAGTACTTC. Protein product: CASSCASGFGSETQYF.

The gene calls are TRBV21-1 and TRBJ2-1; the D segment call TRBD1 is taken from the table without a DNA check. TRBV21-1 is recorded as a pseudogene. The CDR3 has 13 amino acids. CDR3 amino acids: CASIPGQGQQQFF. CDR3 DNA sequence: TGTGCCAGCATCCCGGGACAGGGGCAGCAGCAGTTCTTC.

The chain recombines TRBV7-2 with TRBJ2-2; D is undetermined. Trimming pared 1 base from V and 3 bases from J, leaving 9 bases between. The CDR3 contains 15 residues. Per germline, CDR1 SGHTA and CDR2 FQGNSA. The CDR3 region is CASSLEQLYTGELFF. DNA of the CDR3: TGTGCCAGCAGCTTAGAACAGCTCTACACCGGGGAGCTGTTTTTT.

The V and J genes are TRBV27 and TRBJ2-7, with D perhaps TRBD1 or TRBD2 (5 bases each). In germline, CDR1 is MNHEY, CDR2 SMNVEV (reference sequence). The CDR3 extends over 16 amino acids. V lost 4 bases and J 2 bases, leaving 18 bases between the germline ends. CDR3 coding DNA: TGTGCCAGCAGTTGGGACGCCCTAGGGCTTCCCTACGAGCAGTACTTC. Amino acid sequence: CASSWDALGLPYEQYF.

This clone was observed many times. The V gene is TRBV7-8, the J gene TRBJ2-2; TRBD1 aligns across 7 bases. CDR1 and CDR2 from the germline V gene are SGHVS and FQNEAQ. With 2 bases clipped from V and 2 bases from J, the junction kept 2 bases outside the gene matches. The CDR3 is made up of 15 amino acids. The CDR3 DNA reads as TGTGCCAGCAGCTTAACAGGGGTAAACACCGGGGAGCTGTTTTTT. As protein: CASSLTGVNTGELFF.

CDR3 in DNA: TGTGCCAGTAGTATCTTCATGGGGGGGAATGAGCAGTTCTTC. Residues: CASSIFMGGNEQFF. V and J are TRBV19 and TRBJ2-1; 7 nucleotides align to TRBD2. The CDR3 length is 14 residues. Germline V gene sequence: CDR1 LNHDA, CDR2 SQIVND (reference sequence). The V and J ends lost 3 bases and 7 bases, in that order; junction bases with no gene match: 6.

In this sample, this clone turned up many times. The chain employs TRBV5-1 and TRBJ2-7; a weak D match, TRBD2 (6 bases). Deletions cut 4 bases from V and 0 bases from J, with 17 bases between. Per the germline V gene, CDR1 is SGHRS and CDR2 is YFSETQ. This CDR3 contains 16 residues. For the CDR3, the DNA is TGCGCCAGCAGCCCTCGGGACTCCTACCTCTCCTACGAGCAGTACTTC. Translation gives CASSPRDSYLSYEQYF. Drawing the rest from reference TRBV5-1 and TRBJ2-7, the complete variable domain is KAGVTQTPRYLIKTRGQQVTLSCSPISGHRSVSWYQQTPGQGLQFLFEYFSETQRNKGNFPGRFSGRQFSNSRSEMNVSTLELGDSALYLCASSPRDSYLSYEQYFGPGTRLTVT.

For the CDR3, the DNA is TGTGCCAGCAGCTTAGACAGGGTATGGGCCGGGGAGCTGTTTTTT. Its protein is CASSLDRVWAGELFF. This chain links TRBV7-2 with TRBJ2-2, with D possibly TRBD1 on 6 matching bases. The length of the CDR3 is 15 residues. In germline, CDR1 is SGHTA, CDR2 FQGNSA. The V gene lost 1 base and the J gene lost 6 bases, with 12 bases spanning the gap.

The chain has TRBV2 and TRBJ2-7; 10 bases are a match to TRBD1. The CDR3 totals 13 residues. In germline, CDR1 is SNHLY, CDR2 FYNNEI. The V segment lost 7 bases and the J segment 5 bases; nucleotides outside the gene matches: 5. CDR3 sequence reads: CASIRDRGDEQYF. In DNA form, the CDR3 reads TGTGCCAGCATTCGGGACAGGGGAGACGAGCAGTACTTC.

The chain carries TRBV9 and TRBJ2-1; D is unclear. Germline V gives CDR1 SGDLS, CDR2 YYNGEE. V was clipped by 4 bases and J by 0 bases, with 11 bases between them. The CDR3 length is 15 residues. The CDR3 here is CASSPSTYSYNEQFF. CDR3 coding DNA: TGTGCCAGCAGCCCAAGCACTTACTCCTACAATGAGCAGTTCTTC.

This clone has only a few counts. The chain employs TRBV20-1 and TRBJ2-7; D unclear. Germline CDR1 reads DFQATT; CDR2 reads SNEGSKA (reference sequence). Trimming removed 2 bases from V and 5 bases from J, with 7 bases in between. There are 11 residues in the CDR3. CDR3 sequence (DNA): TGCAGTGCTAGATTGGGCGACGAGCAGTACTTC. This codes for CSARLGDEQYF.

This clone was recorded a few times. This chain uses TRBV5-1 with TRBJ2-7; 13 positions agree with TRBD2. CDR1 is SGHRS, CDR2 YFSETQ, per germline. Trimming cost V 4 bases and J 2 bases; bases outside gene matches: 6. The CDR3 has 16 residues. The chain's CDR3 is CASSIRTSGSPYEQYF. CDR3 nucleotides: TGCGCCAGCAGCATAAGGACTAGCGGGAGCCCCTACGAGCAGTACTTC.

This rearrangement joins TRBV7-3 to TRBJ2-7, with 8 bases aligning to TRBD1. The germline V gene has CDR1 SGHTA and CDR2 FQGTGA. The trim removed 2 bases at V and 4 bases at J, leaving 19 bases unmatched. The CDR3 runs 19 residues. The CDR3 DNA follows: TGTGCCAGCAGCTTAGGGACAGGCCGGGGACTCCCTGGGGGGTACGAGCAGTACTTC. Translation: CASSLGTGRGLPGGYEQYF.

The chain has TRBV11-3 and TRBJ2-5, with 10 bases matching TRBD1. The germline V gene has CDR1 SGHNT and CDR2 YENEEA. This CDR3 region has 14 residues. The V segment lost 4 bases and the J segment 5 bases; nucleotides outside the gene matches: 4. The DNA for the CDR3 is TGTGCCAGCAGCTCCGGGACAGGGGTTGAGACCCAGTACTTC. This codes for CASSSGTGVETQYF.

The chain employs TRBV6-8 and TRBJ1-2, with D unresolved. Germline-derived CDR1 and CDR2 are MNHGY and SAAAGT. The CDR3 spans 11 residues. Trimming pared 5 bases from V and 7 bases from J, leaving 8 bases between. CDR3 amino acids: CASSRDIGYTF. CDR3 DNA sequence: TGTGCCAGCAGTCGAGACATTGGCTACACCTTC.